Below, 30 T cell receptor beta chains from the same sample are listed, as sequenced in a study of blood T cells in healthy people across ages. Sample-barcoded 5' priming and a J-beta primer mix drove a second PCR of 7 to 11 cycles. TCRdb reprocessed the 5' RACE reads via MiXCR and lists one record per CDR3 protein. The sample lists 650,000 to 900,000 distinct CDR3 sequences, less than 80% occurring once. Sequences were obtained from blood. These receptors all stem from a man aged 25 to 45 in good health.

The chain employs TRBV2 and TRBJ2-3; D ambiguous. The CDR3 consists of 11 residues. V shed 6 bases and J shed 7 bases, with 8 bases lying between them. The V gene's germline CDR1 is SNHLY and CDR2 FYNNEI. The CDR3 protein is CASSVGYTQYF. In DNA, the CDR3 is TGTGCCAGCAGCGTTGGTTATACGCAGTATTTT.

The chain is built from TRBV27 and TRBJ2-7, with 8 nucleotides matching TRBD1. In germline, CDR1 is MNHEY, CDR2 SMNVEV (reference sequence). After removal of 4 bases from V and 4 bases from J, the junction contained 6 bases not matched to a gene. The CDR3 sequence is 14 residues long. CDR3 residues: CASSSRTGRYEQYF. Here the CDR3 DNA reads TGTGCCAGCAGTTCTCGGACAGGGCGTTACGAGCAGTACTTC.

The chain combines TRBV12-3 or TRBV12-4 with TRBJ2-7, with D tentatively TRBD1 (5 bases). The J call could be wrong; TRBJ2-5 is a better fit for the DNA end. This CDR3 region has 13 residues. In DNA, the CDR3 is TGTGCCAGCAGTTTCCGACAGAGTGCGACCCAGTACTTC. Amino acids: CASSFRQSATQYF.

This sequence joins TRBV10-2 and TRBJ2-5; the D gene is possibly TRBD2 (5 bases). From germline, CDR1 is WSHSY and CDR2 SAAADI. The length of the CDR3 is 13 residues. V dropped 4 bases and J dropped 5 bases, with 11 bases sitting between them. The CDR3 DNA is TGCGCCAGCAGTGGAGGGCCCGGTGAGACCCAGTACTTC. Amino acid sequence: CASSGGPGETQYF.

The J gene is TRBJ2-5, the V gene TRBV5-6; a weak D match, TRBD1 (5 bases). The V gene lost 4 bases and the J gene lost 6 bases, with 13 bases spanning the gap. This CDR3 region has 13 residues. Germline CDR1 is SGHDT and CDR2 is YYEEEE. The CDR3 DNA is TGTGCCAGCAGCCCCGACAGTTTTCAGACCCAGTACTTC. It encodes CASSPDSFQTQYF.

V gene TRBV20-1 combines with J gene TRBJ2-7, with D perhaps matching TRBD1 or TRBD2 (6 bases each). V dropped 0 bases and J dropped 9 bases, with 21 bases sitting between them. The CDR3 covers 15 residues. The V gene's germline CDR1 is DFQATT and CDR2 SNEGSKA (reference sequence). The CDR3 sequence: CSARDPGTSRGRQYF. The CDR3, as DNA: TGCAGTGCTAGAGATCCCGGAACTAGCAGGGGCCGGCAGTACTTC.

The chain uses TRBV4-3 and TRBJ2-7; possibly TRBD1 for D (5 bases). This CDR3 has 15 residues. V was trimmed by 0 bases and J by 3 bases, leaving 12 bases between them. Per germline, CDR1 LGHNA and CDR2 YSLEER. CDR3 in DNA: TGCGCCAGCAGCCAAGATAGGGGAACAGACTACGAGCAGTACTTC. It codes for CASSQDRGTDYEQYF.

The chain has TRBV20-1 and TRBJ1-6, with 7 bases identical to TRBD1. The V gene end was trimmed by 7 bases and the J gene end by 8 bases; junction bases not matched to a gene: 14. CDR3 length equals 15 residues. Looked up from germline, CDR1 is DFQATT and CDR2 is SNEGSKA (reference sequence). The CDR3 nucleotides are TGCAGTGTTGACTCCCGAACAGGGGCGGATTCACCCCTCCACTTT. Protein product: CSVDSRTGADSPLHF.

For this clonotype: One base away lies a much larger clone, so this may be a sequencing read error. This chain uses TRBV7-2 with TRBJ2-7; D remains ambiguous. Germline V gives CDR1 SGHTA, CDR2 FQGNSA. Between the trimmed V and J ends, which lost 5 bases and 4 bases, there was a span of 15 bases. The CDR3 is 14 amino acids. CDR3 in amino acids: CASSARVSSYEQYF. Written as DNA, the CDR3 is TGTGCCAGCAGCGCCCGTGTTTCGAGTTACGAGCAGTACTTC.

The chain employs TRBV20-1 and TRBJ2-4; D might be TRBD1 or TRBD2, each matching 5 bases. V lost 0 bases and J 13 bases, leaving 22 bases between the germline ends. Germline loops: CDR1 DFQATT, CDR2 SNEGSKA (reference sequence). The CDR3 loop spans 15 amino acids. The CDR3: CSARDPIGRVREQYF. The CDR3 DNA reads TGCAGTGCTAGAGATCCTATCGGCAGGGTGAGGGAGCAGTACTTC.

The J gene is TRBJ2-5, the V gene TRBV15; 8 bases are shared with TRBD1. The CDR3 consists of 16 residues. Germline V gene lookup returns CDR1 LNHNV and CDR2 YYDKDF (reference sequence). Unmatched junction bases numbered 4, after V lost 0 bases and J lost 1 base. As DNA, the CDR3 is TGTGCCACCAGCAGAGATCAGGGGGCTCGCCAAGAGACCCAGTACTTC. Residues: CATSRDQGARQETQYF. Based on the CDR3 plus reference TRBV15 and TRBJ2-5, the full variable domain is DAMVIQNPRYQVTQFGKPVTLSCSQTLNHNVMYWYQQKSSQAPKLLFHYYDKDFNNEADTPDNFQSRRPNTSFCFLDIRSPGLGDTAMYLCATSRDQGARQETQYFGPGTRLLVL.

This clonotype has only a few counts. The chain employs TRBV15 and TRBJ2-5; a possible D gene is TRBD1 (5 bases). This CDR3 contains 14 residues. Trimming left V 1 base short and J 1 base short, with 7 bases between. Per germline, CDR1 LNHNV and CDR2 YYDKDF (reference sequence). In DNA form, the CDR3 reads TGTGCCACCAGCAGAGGGACAATCCAAGAGACCCAGTACTTC. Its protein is CATSRGTIQETQYF.

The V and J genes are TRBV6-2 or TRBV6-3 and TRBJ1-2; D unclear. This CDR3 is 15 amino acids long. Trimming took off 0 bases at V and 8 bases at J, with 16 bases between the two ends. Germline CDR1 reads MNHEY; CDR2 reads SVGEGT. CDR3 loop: CASSYSKSGWSGYTF. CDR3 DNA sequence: TGTGCCAGCAGTTACTCCAAAAGCGGGTGGTCGGGCTACACCTTC.

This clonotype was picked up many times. The CDR3 DNA sequence: TGTGCCAGCACCCCCGACAGGGCTTTTCCCAAAAACATTCAGTACTTC. Protein: CASTPDRAFPKNIQYF. This chain joins TRBV12-3 or TRBV12-4 and TRBJ2-4, with 7 nucleotides matching TRBD1. This CDR3 region has 16 residues. V lost 7 bases to trimming and J lost 2 bases; unmatched junction nucleotides: 11.

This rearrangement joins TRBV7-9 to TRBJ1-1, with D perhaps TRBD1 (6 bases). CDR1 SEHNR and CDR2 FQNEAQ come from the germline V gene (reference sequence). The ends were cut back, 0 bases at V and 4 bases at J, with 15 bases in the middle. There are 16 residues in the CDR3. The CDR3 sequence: CASSLAVGGRGTEAFF. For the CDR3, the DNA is TGTGCCAGCAGCTTAGCGGTTGGGGGCAGGGGCACTGAAGCTTTCTTT.

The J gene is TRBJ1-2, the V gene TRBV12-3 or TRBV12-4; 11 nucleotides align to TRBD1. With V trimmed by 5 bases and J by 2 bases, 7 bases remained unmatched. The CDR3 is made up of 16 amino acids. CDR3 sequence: CASSRLRDRGNYGYTF. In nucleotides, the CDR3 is TGTGCCAGCAGTCGCCTCCGGGACAGGGGGAACTATGGCTACACCTTC.

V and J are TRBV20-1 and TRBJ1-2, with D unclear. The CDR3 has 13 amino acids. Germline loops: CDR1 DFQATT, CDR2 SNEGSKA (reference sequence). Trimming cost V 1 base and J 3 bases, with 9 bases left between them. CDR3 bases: TGCAGTGCTAGAGTGCAGTCTTACTATGGCTACACCTTC. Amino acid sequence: CSARVQSYYGYTF.

The CDR3 sequence is CASSYPRGGDRRYF. In DNA form, the CDR3 reads TGTGCCAGCAGTTACCCACGAGGGGGCGACCGGCGGTACTTC. The chain employs TRBV6-2 or TRBV6-3 and TRBJ2-7, with 7 bases that match TRBD1. Trimming took 2 bases from V and 12 from J; bases not matched to a gene: 13. The CDR3 contains 14 residues. Germline V gene sequence: CDR1 MNHEY, CDR2 SVGEGT.

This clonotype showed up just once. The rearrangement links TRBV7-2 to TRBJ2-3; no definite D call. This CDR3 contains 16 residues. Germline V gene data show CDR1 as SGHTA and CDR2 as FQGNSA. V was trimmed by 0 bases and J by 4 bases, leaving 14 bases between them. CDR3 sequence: CASSLAVSQPPDTQYF. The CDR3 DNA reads TGTGCCAGCAGCTTAGCTGTTTCTCAACCTCCAGATACGCAGTATTTT.

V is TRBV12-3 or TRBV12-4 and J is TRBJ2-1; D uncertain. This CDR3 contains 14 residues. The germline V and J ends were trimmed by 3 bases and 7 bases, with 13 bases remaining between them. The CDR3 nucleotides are TGTGCCAGCAGTTTTGTTACTTTTGATAATGAGCAGTTCTTC. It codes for CASSFVTFDNEQFF.

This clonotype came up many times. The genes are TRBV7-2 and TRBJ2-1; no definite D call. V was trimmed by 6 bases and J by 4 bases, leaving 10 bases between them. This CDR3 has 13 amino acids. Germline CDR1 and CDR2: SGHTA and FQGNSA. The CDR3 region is CASRSGSYNEQFF. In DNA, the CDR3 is TGTGCCAGCAGGTCCGGGTCTTACAATGAGCAGTTCTTC.

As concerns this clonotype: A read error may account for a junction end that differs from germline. CDR3 in amino acids: CASSPGQSTYDEQFF. The CDR3 region has the DNA TGCGCCAGCAGCCCGGGACAGAGCACCTACGATGAGCAGTTCTTC. The rearrangement links TRBV4-3 to TRBJ2-1, with 7 bases fitting TRBD1. The CDR3 consists of 15 residues. Germline CDR1 and CDR2: LGHNA and YSLEER.

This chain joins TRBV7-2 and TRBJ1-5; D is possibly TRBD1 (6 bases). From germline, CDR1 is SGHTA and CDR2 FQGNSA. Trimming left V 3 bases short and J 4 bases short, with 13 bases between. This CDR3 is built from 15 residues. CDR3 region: CASSFDGQFNQPQHF. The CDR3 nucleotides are TGTGCCAGCAGCTTTGACGGACAGTTTAATCAGCCCCAGCATTTT.

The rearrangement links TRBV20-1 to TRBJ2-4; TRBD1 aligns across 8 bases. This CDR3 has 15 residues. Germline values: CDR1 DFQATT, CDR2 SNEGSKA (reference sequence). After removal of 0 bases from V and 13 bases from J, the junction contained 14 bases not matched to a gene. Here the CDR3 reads CSARDLGQVDNEQYF. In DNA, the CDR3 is TGCAGTGCTAGAGATCTGGGACAGGTCGACAATGAGCAGTACTTC.

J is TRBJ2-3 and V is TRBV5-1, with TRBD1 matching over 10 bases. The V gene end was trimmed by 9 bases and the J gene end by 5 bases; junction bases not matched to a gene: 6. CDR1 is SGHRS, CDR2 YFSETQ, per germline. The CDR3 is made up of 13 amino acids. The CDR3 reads CATSTGGQDTQYF. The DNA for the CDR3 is TGCGCCACGTCGACAGGGGGCCAAGATACGCAGTATTTT.

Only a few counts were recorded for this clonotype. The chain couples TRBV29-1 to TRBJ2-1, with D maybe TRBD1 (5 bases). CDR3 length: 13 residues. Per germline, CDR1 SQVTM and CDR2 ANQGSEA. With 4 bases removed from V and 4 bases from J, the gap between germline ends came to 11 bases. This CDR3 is CSVAQEPYNEQFF. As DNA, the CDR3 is TGCAGCGTTGCACAGGAACCTTACAATGAGCAGTTCTTC.

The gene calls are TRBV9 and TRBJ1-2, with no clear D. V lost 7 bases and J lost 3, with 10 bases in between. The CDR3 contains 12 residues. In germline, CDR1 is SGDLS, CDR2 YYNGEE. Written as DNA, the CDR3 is TGTGCCAGCTCTGCCGGGCACTATGGCTACACCTTC. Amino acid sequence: CASSAGHYGYTF.

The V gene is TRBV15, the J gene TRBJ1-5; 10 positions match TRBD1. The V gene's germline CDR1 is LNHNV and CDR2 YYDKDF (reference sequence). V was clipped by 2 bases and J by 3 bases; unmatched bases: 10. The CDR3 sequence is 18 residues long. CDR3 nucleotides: TGTGCCACCAGCAGAACGTATACGGGACAGGGGAACAATCAGCCCCAGCATTTT. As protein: CATSRTYTGQGNNQPQHF.

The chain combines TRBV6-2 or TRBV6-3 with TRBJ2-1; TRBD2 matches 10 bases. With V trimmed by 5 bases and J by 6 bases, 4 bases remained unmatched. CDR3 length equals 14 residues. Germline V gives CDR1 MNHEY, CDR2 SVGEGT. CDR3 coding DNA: TGTGCCAGCAGTCAATGGACTAGCGGCAATGAGCAGTTCTTC. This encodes CASSQWTSGNEQFF.

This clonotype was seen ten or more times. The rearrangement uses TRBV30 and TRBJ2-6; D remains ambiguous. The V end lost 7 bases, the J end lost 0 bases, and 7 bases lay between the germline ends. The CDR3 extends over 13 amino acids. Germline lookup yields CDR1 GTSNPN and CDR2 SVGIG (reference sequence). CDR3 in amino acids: CASASSGANVLTF. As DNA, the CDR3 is TGTGCCTCAGCGTCCTCTGGGGCCAACGTCCTGACTTTC. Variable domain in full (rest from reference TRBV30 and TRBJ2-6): SQTIHQWPATLVQPVGSPLSLECTVEGTSNPNLYWYRQAAGRGLQLLFYSVGIGQISSEVPQNLSASRPQDRQFILSSKKLLLSDSGFYLCASASSGANVLTFGAGSRLTVL.